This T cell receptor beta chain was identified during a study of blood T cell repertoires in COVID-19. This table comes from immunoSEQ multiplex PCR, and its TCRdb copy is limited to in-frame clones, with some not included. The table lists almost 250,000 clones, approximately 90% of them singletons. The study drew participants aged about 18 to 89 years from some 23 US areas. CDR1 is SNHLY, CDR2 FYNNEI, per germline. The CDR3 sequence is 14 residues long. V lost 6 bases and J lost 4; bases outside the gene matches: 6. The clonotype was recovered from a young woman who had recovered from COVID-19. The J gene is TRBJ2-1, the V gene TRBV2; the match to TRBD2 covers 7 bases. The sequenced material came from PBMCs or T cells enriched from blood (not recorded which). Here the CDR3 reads CASRPAGKYNEQFF. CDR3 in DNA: TGTGCCAGCAGGCCAGCGGGAAAGTACAATGAGCAGTTCTTC.